This is a list of T cell receptor beta chains from one sample in a study of identical twins. Each CDR3 protein gets one entry after TCRdb re-called the 5' RACE reads with MiXCR. The sample lists 1.5 million to 2 million distinct CDR3 sequences, around 33% occurring once. Specimen: cord blood. The receptors shown here come from a newborn girl in good health. Both conserved end residues are part of each CDR3. D genes are given only for firm matches. Not all rows give a size; the values are once, few, many and, for expanded clones, a class.

d_call cdr3_length j_call v_call clone_size cdr3_aa cdr3_nt
TRBD1 17 TRBJ1-1 TRBV6-1 NA CASSAGRGLRLNTEAFF TGTGCCAGCAGTGCTGGCAGGGGGCTACGTCTGAACACTGAAGCTTTCTTT
TRBD1 16 TRBJ1-5 TRBV28 few CASSFSGRGRNQPQHF TGTGCCAGCAGTTTTTCGGGCAGGGGGCGGAATCAGCCCCAGCATTTT
NA 12 TRBJ1-6 TRBV2 few CASLRVNSPLHF TGTGCCAGCCTCCGGGTAAATTCACCCCTCCACTTT
NA 16 TRBJ2-1 TRBV7-2 few CASSFRTFRSYNEQFF TGTGCCAGCAGCTTTAGGACTTTTCGCTCCTACAATGAGCAGTTCTTC
NA 14 TRBJ1-2 TRBV7-2 few CASRSPRDIHGYTF TGTGCCAGCAGGTCCCCCAGGGATATTCATGGCTACACCTTC
NA 12 TRBJ1-5 TRBV20-1 NA CSAVSGGQPQHF TGCAGTGCTGTCTCGGGCGGTCAGCCCCAGCATTTT
NA 16 TRBJ1-6 TRBV15 NA CATRGLDRTYNSPLHF TGTGCCACCAGAGGATTAGACAGGACCTATAATTCACCCCTCCACTTT
TRBD1 13 TRBJ2-3 TRBV29-1 few CSASDRGTDTQYF TGCAGCGCCTCGGACAGGGGCACAGATACGCAGTATTTT
NA 16 TRBJ2-5 TRBV6-5 NA CASRTGPANGLETQYF TGTGCCAGCAGGACGGGGCCAGCCAACGGACTAGAGACCCAGTACTTC
NA 14 TRBJ2-4 TRBV7-2 NA CASSLGPNKNIQYF TGTGCCAGCAGCTTGGGCCCCAACAAAAACATTCAGTACTTC
NA 14 TRBJ1-4 TRBV5-1 NA CASSLVDWREKLFF TGCGCCAGCAGCTTGGTGGATTGGCGTGAAAAACTGTTTTTT
TRBD1 16 TRBJ2-3 TRBV27 few CASSADRVAVGFAQYF TGTGCCAGCAGTGCCGACAGGGTCGCGGTGGGCTTTGCGCAGTATTTT
NA 15 TRBJ1-6 TRBV10-3 NA CAISESGSHNSPLHF TGTGCCATCAGTGAGTCGGGCAGTCATAATTCACCCCTCCACTTT
TRBD1 15 TRBJ1-5 TRBV20-1 few CSARSGQGIIQPQHF TGCAGTGCTAGATCGGGACAGGGAATAATACAGCCCCAGCATTTT
TRBD2 14 TRBJ2-3 TRBV10-3 once CAISGGTSADTQYF TGTGCCATCAGTGGCGGGACTAGCGCAGATACGCAGTATTTT
TRBD1 14 TRBJ1-4 TRBV5-1 few CASSSRGGNEKLFF TGCGCCAGCAGCTCCAGGGGGGGTAATGAAAAACTGTTTTTT
NA 14 TRBJ2-3 TRBV5-1 many CASSFPGSTDTQYF TGCGCCAGCAGCTTCCCGGGAAGCACAGATACGCAGTATTTT
TRBD2 14 TRBJ2-3 TRBV6-1 NA CASTSQRETDTQYF TGTGCCAGCACGTCCCAGCGGGAGACAGATACGCAGTATTTT
TRBD1 14 TRBJ1-5 TRBV29-1 NA CSVAQGAEDQPQHF TGCAGCGTTGCCCAGGGGGCGGAGGATCAGCCCCAGCATTTT
TRBD2 17 TRBJ2-3 TRBV6-1 few CASRGVSPGLVSDTQYF TGTGCCAGCAGGGGCGTATCCCCGGGACTAGTGTCAGATACGCAGTATTTT
NA 14 TRBJ1-5 TRBV20-1 NA CSARGPWSNQPQHF TGCAGTGCCAGAGGGCCTTGGAGCAATCAGCCCCAGCATTTT
NA 14 TRBJ1-4 TRBV6-1 NA CASSVSERNEKLFF TGTGCCAGCAGTGTGTCGGAACGGAATGAAAAACTGTTTTTT
NA 12 TRBJ2-7 TRBV4-1 NA CASSPLLGQVYF TGCGCCAGCAGCCCCCTTTTGGGGCAGGTGTACTTC
TRBD2 15 TRBJ2-7 TRBV4-1 few CASSSPASGRYEQYF TGCGCCAGCAGCTCACCGGCTAGCGGGAGATACGAGCAGTACTTC
TRBD1 15 TRBJ1-2 TRBV5-4 few CASSRPDRGNYGYTF TGTGCCAGCAGCCGGCCGGACAGGGGGAACTATGGCTACACCTTC
NA 15 TRBJ2-1 TRBV24-1 NA CATSDLRQGGGEQFF TGTGCCACCAGTGATTTGAGGCAGGGTGGGGGTGAGCAGTTCTTC
NA 14 TRBJ2-7 TRBV3-1 NA CASSQDRSRYEQYF TGTGCCAGCAGCCAAGACCGCAGTCGCTACGAGCAGTACTTC
NA 12 TRBJ2-1 TRBV20-1 few CSAWALENEQFF TGCAGTGCATGGGCCCTAGAGAATGAGCAGTTCTTC
NA 15 TRBJ1-2 TRBV7-9 few CASSLSSAEPYGYTF TGTGCCAGCAGCTTAAGTTCAGCAGAGCCCTATGGCTACACCTTC
TRBD2 15 TRBJ2-5 TRBV18 few CASSPVYSGGETQYF TGTGCCAGCTCACCAGTGTATAGCGGGGGCGAGACCCAGTACTTC
NA 13 TRBJ1-2 TRBV28 NA CATRPSGSYGYTF TGTGCCACCCGGCCTTCAGGGTCCTATGGCTACACCTTC
NA 15 TRBJ2-1 TRBV7-8 NA CASSSRDWLLDEQFF TGTGCCAGCAGCTCGCGAGACTGGTTATTGGACGAGCAGTTCTTC
TRBD1 14 TRBJ1-5 TRBV20-1 NA CSASGRQGSQPQHF TGCAGTGCTAGTGGGAGACAGGGAAGCCAGCCCCAGCATTTT
NA 13 TRBJ2-7 TRBV20-1 NA CSADSGAAYEQYF TGCAGTGCTGACTCCGGGGCAGCCTACGAGCAGTACTTC
NA 14 TRBJ2-7 TRBV28 NA CASHQRPASYEQYF TGTGCCAGCCATCAGAGACCGGCGAGCTACGAGCAGTACTTC
NA 12 TRBJ2-1 TRBV24-1 few CATSDYRGEQFF TGTGCCACCAGTGATTACCGGGGTGAGCAGTTCTTC
NA 15 TRBJ2-1 TRBV12-3/TRBV12-4 few CASSPRRTSYNEQFF TGTGCCAGCAGTCCCCGCCGGACCTCCTACAATGAGCAGTTCTTC
TRBD2 14 TRBJ2-3 TRBV2 NA CASKRREGENTQYF TGTGCCAGCAAAAGACGGGAGGGCGAAAATACGCAGTATTTT
NA 16 TRBJ2-3 TRBV29-1 few CSMGTREGISTDTQYF TGCAGCATGGGGACAAGGGAAGGAATTAGCACAGATACGCAGTATTTT
NA 15 TRBJ1-5 TRBV4-1 few CASSQDPGHNQPQHF TGCGCCAGCAGCCAAGATCCGGGACACAATCAGCCCCAGCATTTT
NA 15 TRBJ1-2 TRBV11-2 NA CASSLGRGAFYGYTF TGTGCCAGCAGCTTAGGTCGGGGTGCCTTCTATGGCTACACCTTC
TRBD2 16 TRBJ2-7 TRBV10-3 NA CATRDRGLAGVYEQYF TGTGCCACGAGGGACCGAGGACTAGCGGGAGTCTACGAGCAGTACTTC
NA 13 TRBJ2-5 TRBV7-9 few CASSLIGKETQYF TGTGCCAGCAGCTTAATAGGGAAAGAGACCCAGTACTTC
NA 15 TRBJ2-7 TRBV4-2 few CASSQAETSSNEQYF TGTGCCAGCAGCCAAGCAGAGACTAGTTCCAACGAGCAGTACTTC
NA 12 TRBJ2-5 TRBV20-1 NA CSARAPTSAQYF TGCAGTGCTAGAGCTCCGACTAGTGCGCAGTACTTC
TRBD2 15 TRBJ2-1 TRBV25-1 NA CASSKREVSYNEQFF TGTGCCAGCAGTAAGCGGGAGGTCTCCTACAATGAGCAGTTCTTC
NA 13 TRBJ2-3 TRBV12-3/TRBV12-4 few CASTIRASDTQYF TGTGCCAGCACCATTAGAGCATCAGATACGCAGTATTTT
NA 13 TRBJ1-2 TRBV12-3/TRBV12-4 NA CASAYGSHYGYTF TGTGCCAGCGCGTACGGGTCCCACTATGGCTACACCTTC
NA 14 TRBJ2-7 TRBV28 NA CASSLVQVNYEQYF TGTGCCAGCAGTTTAGTGCAGGTGAACTACGAGCAGTACTTC
TRBD1 17 TRBJ1-3 TRBV5-1 few CASSFGQGTFSGNTIYF TGCGCCAGCAGCTTCGGACAGGGTACTTTCTCTGGAAACACCATATATTTT
TRBD2 14 TRBJ2-7 TRBV2 NA CASTVSGLSYEQYF TGTGCCAGCACGGTTAGCGGGCTCTCCTACGAGCAGTACTTC
NA 13 TRBJ2-5 TRBV10-3 NA CAISGPPQGTQYF TGTGCCATCAGTGGGCCGCCCCAGGGGACCCAGTACTTC